This paragraph covers one T cell receptor (beta chain) sequence. Deep-level running was used for the assay. DNA at about 210 ng, tens of thousands of T cell genomes, went into sorted-subset replicate PCRs. Generated by immunoSEQ multiplex PCR, the TCRdb table keeps only in-frame clones and is missing some. The data show roughly 700,000 clones, about 74% seen once. V gave up 9 bases and J gave up 6 bases, with 15 bases separating them. Germline lookup yields CDR1 WNHNN and CDR2 SYGVQD (reference sequence). This CDR3 has 12 residues. The record originates from a study of shared clonotypes between healthy human individuals.

The sequenced sample was memory CD4+ T cells sorted from blood. The subset denotes: CD45RA-negative fraction. The source is a woman aged 30 to 39 in good health. This chain uses TRBV10-1 with TRBJ2-7, with a possible D match to TRBD1 (6 bases). Here the CDR3 reads CASSSGDGEQYF. The DNA for the CDR3 is TGCGCCAGTAGTTCAGGGGACGGCGAGCAGTACTTC.